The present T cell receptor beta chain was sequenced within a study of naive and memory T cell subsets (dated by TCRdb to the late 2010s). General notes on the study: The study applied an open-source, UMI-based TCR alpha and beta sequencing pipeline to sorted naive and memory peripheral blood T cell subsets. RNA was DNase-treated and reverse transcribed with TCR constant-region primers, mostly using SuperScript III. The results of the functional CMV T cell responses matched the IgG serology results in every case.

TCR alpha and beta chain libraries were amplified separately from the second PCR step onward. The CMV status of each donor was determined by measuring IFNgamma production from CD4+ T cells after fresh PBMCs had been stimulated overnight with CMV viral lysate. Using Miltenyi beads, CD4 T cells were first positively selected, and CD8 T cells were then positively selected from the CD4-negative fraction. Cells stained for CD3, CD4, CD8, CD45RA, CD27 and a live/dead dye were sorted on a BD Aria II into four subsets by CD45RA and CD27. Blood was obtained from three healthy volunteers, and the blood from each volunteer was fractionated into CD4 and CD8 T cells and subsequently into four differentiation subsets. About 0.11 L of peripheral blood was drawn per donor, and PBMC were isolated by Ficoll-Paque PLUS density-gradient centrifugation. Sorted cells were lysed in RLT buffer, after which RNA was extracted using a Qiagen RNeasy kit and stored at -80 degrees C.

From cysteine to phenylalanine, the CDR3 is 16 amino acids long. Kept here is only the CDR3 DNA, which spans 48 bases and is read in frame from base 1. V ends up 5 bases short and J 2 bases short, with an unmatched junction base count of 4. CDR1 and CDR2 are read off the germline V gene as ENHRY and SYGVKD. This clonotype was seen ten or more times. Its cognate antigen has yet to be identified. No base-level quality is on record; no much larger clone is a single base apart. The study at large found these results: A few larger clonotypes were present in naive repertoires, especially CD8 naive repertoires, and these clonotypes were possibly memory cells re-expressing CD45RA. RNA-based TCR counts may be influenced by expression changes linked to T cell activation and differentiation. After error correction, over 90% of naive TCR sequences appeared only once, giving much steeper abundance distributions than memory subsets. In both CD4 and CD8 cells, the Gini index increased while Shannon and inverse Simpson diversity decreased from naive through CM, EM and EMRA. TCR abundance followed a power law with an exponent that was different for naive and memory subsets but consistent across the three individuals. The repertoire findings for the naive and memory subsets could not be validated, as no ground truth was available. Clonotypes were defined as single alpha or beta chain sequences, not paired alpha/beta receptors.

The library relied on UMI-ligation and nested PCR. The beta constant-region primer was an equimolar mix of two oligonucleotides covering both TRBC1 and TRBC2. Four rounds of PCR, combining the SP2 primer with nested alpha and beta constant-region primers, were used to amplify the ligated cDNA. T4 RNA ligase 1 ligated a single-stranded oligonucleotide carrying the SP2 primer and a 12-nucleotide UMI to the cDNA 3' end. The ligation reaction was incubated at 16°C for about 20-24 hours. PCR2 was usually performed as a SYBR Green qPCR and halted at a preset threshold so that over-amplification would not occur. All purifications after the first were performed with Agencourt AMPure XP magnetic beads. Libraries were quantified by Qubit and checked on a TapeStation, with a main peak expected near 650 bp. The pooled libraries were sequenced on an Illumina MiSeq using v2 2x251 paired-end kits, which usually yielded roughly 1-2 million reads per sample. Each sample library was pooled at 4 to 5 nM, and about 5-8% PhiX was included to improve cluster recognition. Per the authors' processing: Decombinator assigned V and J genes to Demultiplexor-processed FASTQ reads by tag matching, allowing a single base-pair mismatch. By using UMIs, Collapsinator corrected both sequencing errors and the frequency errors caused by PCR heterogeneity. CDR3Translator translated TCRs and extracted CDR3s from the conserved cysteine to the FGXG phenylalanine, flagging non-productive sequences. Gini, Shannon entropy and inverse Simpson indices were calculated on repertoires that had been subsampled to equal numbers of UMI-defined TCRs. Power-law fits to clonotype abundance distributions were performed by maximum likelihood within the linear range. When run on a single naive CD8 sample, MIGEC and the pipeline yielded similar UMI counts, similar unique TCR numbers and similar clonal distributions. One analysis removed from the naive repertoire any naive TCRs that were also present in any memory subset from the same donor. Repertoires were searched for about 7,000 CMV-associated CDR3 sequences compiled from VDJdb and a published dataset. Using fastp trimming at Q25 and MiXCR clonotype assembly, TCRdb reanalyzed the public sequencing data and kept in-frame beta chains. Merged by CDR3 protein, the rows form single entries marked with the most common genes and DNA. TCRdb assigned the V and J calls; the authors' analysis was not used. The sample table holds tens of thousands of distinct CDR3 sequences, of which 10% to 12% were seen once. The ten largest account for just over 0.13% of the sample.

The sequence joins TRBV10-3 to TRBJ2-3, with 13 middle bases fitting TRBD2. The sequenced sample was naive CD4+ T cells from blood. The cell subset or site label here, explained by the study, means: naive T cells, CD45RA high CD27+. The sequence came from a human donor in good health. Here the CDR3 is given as CAISTSGGAVTDTQYF. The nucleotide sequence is TGTGCCATCAGTACTAGCGGGGGGGCCGTCACAGATACGCAGTATTTT.